The 14 T cell receptor beta chains below come from one sample, sequenced in a study of TET2 disruption in CD19-targeted CAR T cells. For these receptors, no antigen is known. Profiling relied on immunoSEQ multiplex PCR, and the TCRdb table lists in-frame clones only, not all of them. This sample's clone table lists under 30,000 clones. The treatment here: autologous CTL019 cells: CD19 CAR with 4-1BB and CD3 zeta domains. The source was CD8- CAR+ T cells sorted from cultured blood T cells, collected for CD19 CAR T cell therapy. Subset specified: CD8-negative CAR-positive T cells from the infusion product. Receptor source: a man in his 70s with chronic lymphocytic leukemia.

Comment on this clone: The read halts 3 residues ahead of the CDR3 end, with the missing end drawn from the germline J gene. This sample includes further DNA sequences coding for the same CDR3. The chain recombines TRBV6-1 with TRBJ2-4; D is ambiguous. The CDR3 has 13 amino acids. Germline V gene sequence: CDR1 MNHNS, CDR2 SASEGT. The CDR3 bases that were read are TGTGCCAGCAGTGAAGTAAGGGCCTATGGT. Protein product: CASSEVRAYG. The complete CDR3 reads CASSEVRAYGQYF.

As to this clone: The CDR3 end is not reached by the read, which stops 3 residues before it; the germline J gene fills it in. This chain joins TRBV7-3 and TRBJ2-5; D gene unclear. V was trimmed by 5 bases and J by 1 base, leaving 14 bases between them. Germline CDR1 and CDR2: SGHTA and FQGTGA. This CDR3 spans 15 amino acids. The CDR3 protein is CASSLRLASQETQYF. Incomplete CDR3 DNA: TGTGCCAGCAGCCTACGACTGGCCTCCCAAGAGACC.

Comment on this clone: From the germline J gene comes the end of the CDR3, since the read stops 3 residues before it. The chain has TRBV19 and TRBJ2-4, with D possibly being TRBD2 (6 bases). Looked up from germline, CDR1 is LNHDA and CDR2 is SQIVND (reference sequence). The CDR3 length is 13 residues. CDR3 bases read: TGTGCCAGTCGCCATGGGCAGGACTATGGT. Its translation is CASRHGQDYG. The whole CDR3 sequence is CASRHGQDYGQYF. Combining the CDR3 with reference TRBV19 and TRBJ2-4 gives the whole variable domain DGGITQSPKYLFRKEGQNVTLSCEQNLNHDAMYWYRQDPGQGLRLIYYSQIVNDFQKGDIAEGYSVSREKKESFPLTVTSAQKNPTAFYLCASRHGQDYGQYFGAGTRLSVL.

A remark on this clone: The read falls 3 residues short of the CDR3 end, and the missing part is taken from the germline J gene. The rearrangement uses TRBV7-6 and TRBJ2-7; 10 bases align to TRBD1. Germline trimming cut 0 bases from V and 2 bases from J; bases unmatched to any gene: 10. Germline-derived CDR1 and CDR2 are SGHVS and FNYEAQ. The CDR3 consists of 18 residues. The covered CDR3 bases are TGTGCCAGCAGCTTAGCACGAAGTACCGGGACAGGGGCCTACGAG. Translated, it gives CASSLARSTGTGAYE. The CDR3 in its entirety is CASSLARSTGTGAYEQYF.

On this clone: The missing CDR3 end, 3 residues past where the read stops, is filled in from the germline J gene. The genes are TRBV7-2 and TRBJ2-4, with D possibly being TRBD1 (5 bases). CDR3 length: 14 residues. Germline V gives CDR1 SGHTA, CDR2 FQGNSA. Incomplete CDR3 DNA: TGTGCCAGCAGCTTGGGGCTAGGCCGCTATGGT. It yields the protein CASSLGLGRYG. The entire CDR3 reads CASSLGLGRYGQYF.

About this clone: The CDR3 extends 3 residues past the end of the read, so its final part is completed from the germline J gene. V gene TRBV7-9 combines with J gene TRBJ2-1, with TRBD2 matching 8 bases. J gave up 5 bases and V 5 bases, and 8 bases lay outside the gene matches. The CDR3 totals 15 residues. Germline lookup yields CDR1 SEHNR and CDR2 FQNEAQ (reference sequence). CDR3 DNA, as far as it was read: TGTGCCAGCAGCGCCTCCGGGACTAGGGACAATGAG. Its protein product is CASSASGTRDNE. The whole CDR3 region reads CASSASGTRDNEQFF.

A note on this clone: The CDR3 goes on 3 residues after the read ends, and that part is filled in from the germline J gene. The chain recombines TRBV2 with TRBJ2-3; no clear D gene. Germline-derived CDR1 and CDR2 are SNHLY and FYNNEI. The ends were cut back, 10 bases at V and 7 bases at J, with 21 bases in the middle. The CDR3 length is 14 residues. The CDR3 is CATQRLGGPNTQYF. The sequenced CDR3 bases are TGTGCCACCCAAAGGCTTGGTGGGCCCAATACG. Using reference TRBV2 and TRBJ2-3 for the parts outside the CDR3, the full variable domain is EPEVTQTPSHQVTQMGQEVILRCVPISNHLYFYWYRQILGQKVEFLVSFYNNEISEKSEIFDDQFSVERPDGSNFTLKIRSTKLEDSAMYFCATQRLGGPNTQYFGPGTRLTVL.

In the case of this clone: From the germline J gene comes the end of the CDR3, since the read stops 3 residues before it. The gene calls are TRBV20-1 and TRBJ2-5; 7 bases are a match to TRBD1. Germline V gives CDR1 DFQATT, CDR2 SNEGSKA (reference sequence). J gave up 4 bases and V 4 bases, and 12 bases lay outside the gene matches. CDR3 length: 15 amino acids. The CDR3 is CSATKDRTQGETQYF. The covered CDR3 bases are TGCAGTGCTACGAAGGACAGGACCCAAGGAGAGACC.

In regard to this clone: The DNA ends 3 residues before the CDR3 does, and the rest of the CDR3 is filled in from the germline J gene. This rearrangement joins TRBV5-4 to TRBJ2-6; 7 positions agree with TRBD2. The J segment lost 1 base and the V segment lost 3 bases, leaving 4 bases of the junction unmatched. The CDR3 totals 16 residues. CDR1 and CDR2 (germline): SGHNT, YYREEE (reference sequence). CDR3 protein: CASSSGGSSGANVLTF. The DNA read from the CDR3 is TGTGCCAGCAGCTCGGGGGGAAGTTCTGGGGCCAACGTC.

Notes on this clone: The read terminates 3 residues ahead of where the CDR3 ends, so the germline J gene completes it. The chain joins TRBV19 to TRBJ2-4; the match to TRBD1 covers 7 bases. In germline, CDR1 is LNHDA, CDR2 SQIVND (reference sequence). The CDR3 is 16 residues long. The part of the CDR3 DNA that was read is TGTGCCAGTAGTATAACCCGACAGGGCGGCAATCAGCCT. As protein: CASSITRQGGNQP. In full, the CDR3 reads CASSITRQGGNQPQYF.

Incomplete CDR3 DNA: TGTGCCAGTAGTATAGATGCTACAGGGGGAACTAGCAATCAGCCC. Amino acid sequence: CASSIDATGGTSNQP. The complete CDR3 protein is CASSIDATGGTSNQPQHF. The chain couples TRBV19 to TRBJ1-5; 8 bases map to TRBD1. The read falls 3 residues short of the CDR3 end, and the missing part is taken from the germline J gene. With 0 bases clipped from V and 0 bases from J, the junction kept 7 bases outside the gene matches. CDR1 is LNHDA and CDR2 is SQIVND in the germline V gene (reference sequence). This CDR3 has 18 residues. The whole variable domain, remainder taken from reference TRBV19 and TRBJ1-5, is DGGITQSPKYLFRKEGQNVTLSCEQNLNHDAMYWYRQDPGQGLRLIYYSQIVNDFQKGDIAEGYSVSREKKESFPLTVTSAQKNPTAFYLCASSIDATGGTSNQPQHFGDGTRLSIL.

To note about this clone: With the read ending 3 residues before the CDR3 end, the germline J gene is used to fill in that end. The chain carries TRBV19 and TRBJ2-4, with D tentatively TRBD1 (7 bases). The germline CDR1 and CDR2 sequences are LNHDA and SQIVND (reference sequence). The CDR3 is 15 residues long. This CDR3 is CASSIGGTAQETQYF. CDR3 DNA (partial): TGTGCCAGTAGTATAGGCGGGACAGCACAAGAGACT.

As to this clone: The read ends 3 residues before the CDR3 terminus; that terminus is restored from the germline J gene. The V and J genes are TRBV6-2 or TRBV6-3 and TRBJ2-7; possibly TRBD2 for D (6 bases). CDR3 length: 14 residues. V shed 6 bases and J shed 3 bases, with 15 bases lying between them. Germline V gives CDR1 MNHEY, CDR2 SVGEGT. The CDR3 protein is CASSNGGAGYEQYF. The sequenced CDR3 bases are TGTGCCAGCAGCAATGGGGGAGCGGGCTACGAG.

Of note for this clone: With the read ending 3 residues before the CDR3 end, the germline J gene is used to fill in that end. The chain combines TRBV15 with TRBJ1-5; 10 bases are shared with TRBD1. Germline loops: CDR1 LNHNV, CDR2 YYDKDF (reference sequence). CDR3 length: 14 residues. Germline trimming cut 1 base from V and 6 bases from J; bases unmatched to any gene: 0. The CDR3 here is CATSRGQGAQPQHF. The DNA read from the CDR3 is TGTGCCACCAGCAGAGGACAGGGGGCTCAGCCC. The full variable domain, its missing parts supplied by reference TRBV15 and TRBJ1-5, is DAMVIQNPRYQVTQFGKPVTLSCSQTLNHNVMYWYQQKSSQAPKLLFHYYDKDFNNEADTPDNFQSRRPNTSFCFLDIRSPGLGDTAMYLCATSRGQGAQPQHFGDGTRLSIL.